One sample yielded the 10 T cell receptor beta chains listed below, sequenced in a study of T cells after yellow fever vaccination. Via MiXCR, TCRdb re-called the 5' RACE reads, giving one row per CDR3 protein. Of about 630,000 distinct CDR3 sequences listed, 9% to 15% were seen once; the top ten hold 15%. Sequenced here: PBMCs, sampled on the day of the yellow fever booster vaccination. Receptors were obtained from a young man who received the YFV17D yellow fever vaccine.

The chain recombines TRBV20-1 with TRBJ2-7; D may match TRBD1 or TRBD2 (5 bases each). The CDR3 length is 13 residues. Deletions cut 2 bases from V and 2 bases from J, with 10 bases between. CDR1 is DFQATT, CDR2 SNEGSKA, per germline (reference sequence). The CDR3 DNA follows: TGCAGTGCTAGACCGGGACGGGCCTACGAGCAGTACTTC. This translates into CSARPGRAYEQYF.

This clonotype has just a few counts. V gene TRBV5-1 combines with J gene TRBJ2-3; TRBD1 matches 7 bases. The CDR3 is 16 residues long. Looked up from germline, CDR1 is SGHRS and CDR2 is YFSETQ. J lost 2 bases, V lost 3 bases, and 9 bases had no gene match. This chain's CDR3 is CASSWIQGWITDTQYF. In DNA, the CDR3 is TGCGCCAGCAGCTGGATACAGGGGTGGATCACAGATACGCAGTATTTT. The full variable domain, completed using reference TRBV5-1 and TRBJ2-3, is KAGVTQTPRYLIKTRGQQVTLSCSPISGHRSVSWYQQTPGQGLQFLFEYFSETQRNKGNFPGRFSGRQFSNSRSEMNVSTLELGDSALYLCASSWIQGWITDTQYFGPGTRLTVL.

The gene calls are TRBV20-1 and TRBJ2-7; D is possibly TRBD1 (6 bases). Germline V gene sequence: CDR1 DFQATT, CDR2 SNEGSKA (reference sequence). CDR3 length equals 12 residues. V was cut by 6 bases and J by 2 bases, with 11 bases left in between. CDR3 protein: CSATGFAYEQYF. Here the CDR3 DNA reads TGCAGTGCCACAGGGTTCGCCTACGAGCAGTACTTC.

A few counts support this clonotype. The chain employs TRBV6-1 and TRBJ2-5; D is unclear. This CDR3 is 14 amino acids long. Germline V CDR1 and CDR2: MNHNS, SASEGT. V dropped 3 bases and J dropped 5 bases, with 13 bases sitting between them. CDR3 in amino acids: CASSEGLRWETQYF. The CDR3 DNA is TGTGCCAGCAGTGAGGGCCTCCGTTGGGAGACCCAGTACTTC.

This clonotype has just a few counts. The gene calls are TRBV20-1 and TRBJ2-2; 11 bases are shared with TRBD1. Germline values: CDR1 DFQATT, CDR2 SNEGSKA (reference sequence). This CDR3 contains 14 residues. The junction had 5 bases not matched to a gene; V was cut back by 6 bases and J by 5 bases. The DNA for the CDR3 is TGCAGTGCGCTGGGACAGGGGGTTACCGGGGAGCTGTTTTTT. Translation: CSALGQGVTGELFF.

This clonotype showed up just a few times. The chain carries TRBV20-1 and TRBJ2-5, with 7 nucleotides matching TRBD1. Germline loops: CDR1 DFQATT, CDR2 SNEGSKA (reference sequence). CDR3 length: 14 amino acids. J was trimmed by 2 bases and V by 5 bases; bases with no gene match: 8. This chain's CDR3 is CSASHGTAQETQYF. As DNA, the CDR3 is TGCAGTGCTTCCCACGGGACAGCACAAGAGACCCAGTACTTC.

This clonotype appeared a few times. The CDR3 region is CASSQGGPSGSKTQYF. In nucleotides, the CDR3 is TGCGCCAGCAGCCAAGGGGGGCCTAGCGGGAGTAAGACCCAGTACTTC. V gene TRBV4-3 combines with J gene TRBJ2-5, with 10 bases matching TRBD2. CDR1 and CDR2 from the germline V gene are LGHNA and YSLEER. V lost 1 base, J lost 6 bases, and 8 bases stayed unmatched. CDR3 length: 16 amino acids.

V gene TRBV19 combines with J gene TRBJ2-1, with 8 bases that match TRBD2. Germline V gene data show CDR1 as LNHDA and CDR2 as SQIVND (reference sequence). V trimming: 10 bases; J trimming: 14 bases; junction bases outside the gene matches: 7. The CDR3 is made up of 10 amino acids. In DNA form, the CDR3 reads TGTGCCACCGGACTAGCTTTTAAGTTCTTC. As protein: CATGLAFKFF.

The chain joins TRBV11-2 to TRBJ2-7, with D perhaps TRBD1 (6 bases). CDR1 is SGHAT and CDR2 is FQNNGV in the germline V gene. The CDR3 extends over 15 amino acids. The V and J ends lost 2 bases and 2 bases respectively, with 13 bases between them. CDR3 bases: TGTGCCAGCAGCTTACTCCCAGGGGAAACCTACGAGCAGTACTTC. The encoded protein is CASSLLPGETYEQYF.

The chain links TRBV7-2 to TRBJ1-4, with 12 positions matching TRBD1. Germline lookup yields CDR1 SGHTA and CDR2 FQGNSA. V lost 3 bases to trimming and J lost 5 bases; unmatched junction nucleotides: 7. The CDR3 extends over 17 amino acids. The CDR3 sequence: CASSFAGTGGLNEKLFF. The CDR3 DNA reads TGTGCCAGCAGCTTCGCCGGGACAGGGGGCTTGAATGAAAAACTGTTTTTT.